This T cell receptor (beta chain) was identified during a study of a mutant IDH1 vaccine in newly diagnosed glioma. Study outcomes and limitations: Apparently, pseudoprogression bore no relation to changes among the top peripheral T cell clonotypes.

This sample's time point: week 11, during vaccination. With topical imiquimod, each dose of the vaccine consisted of 300 ug of mutant IDH1 20-mer peptide. To note about this clone: Its antigen is not identified.

V trimming: 4 bases; J trimming: 2 bases; junction bases outside the gene matches: 4. This CDR3 contains 15 residues. Germline V lookup: CDR1 MNHNS, CDR2 SASEGT. Sequenced by immunoSEQ multiplex PCR; TCRdb stores in-frame clones only, minus some. The sample contains about 36,000 clones, 80% of which appear only once. The sequence was collected from a woman between 25 and 40 years old with glioma. Some clones in this sample may be carry-over from other donors' samples. This specimen was peripheral blood mononuclear cells (PBMCs), taken from a glioma patient whose treatment included an IDH1 peptide vaccine. The J gene is TRBJ2-7, the V gene TRBV6-1; TRBD1 agrees at 11 bases. As DNA, the CDR3 is TGTGCCAGCAGTGCTCCGGGACAGGGGGCCTACGAGCAGTACTTC. Residues: CASSAPGQGAYEQYF.